This T cell receptor (beta chain) was identified during a study of immune characteristics of hereditary and idiopathic chronic pancreatitis. To note about this clone: Its antigen is currently unknown.

The study, taken as a whole, reports: Hereditary versus idiopathic pancreatitis showed different Vbeta-Jbeta usage, including TRBV10, TRBV19, TRBV23, TRBV5.

Data came from immunoSEQ multiplex PCR; TCRdb stores just in-frame clones and leaves some out. The repertoire holds under 2,000 clones, with around four fifths as singletons. The pancreas tissue came from patients undergoing total pancreatectomy with islet autotransplantation. No included patient had a known diabetes history. The CDR3 loop spans 16 amino acids. Germline V gene data show CDR1 as SGHRS and CDR2 as YFSETQ. Trimming took off 0 bases at V and 5 bases at J, with 15 bases between the two ends. This chain joins TRBV5-1 and TRBJ2-1; tentatively, D is TRBD1 or TRBD2 (5 bases each). This receptor was taken from a human donor with chronic pancreatitis. The specimen was pancreas tissue with hereditary chronic pancreatitis. CDR3 residues: CASSLVGTSGNNEQFF. The CDR3 DNA reads as TGCGCCAGCAGCTTGGTCGGGACCTCAGGGAACAATGAGCAGTTCTTC.